The T cell receptor beta chain described here comes from a study of blood T cell repertoires in COVID-19. Across the study: T cells, B-cell-depleted T cells, or PBMCs provided the cDNA or gDNA that served as material.

Generated by immunoSEQ multiplex PCR, the TCRdb table keeps only in-frame clones and is missing some. This sample has over 250,000 clones, with roughly 91% found just once. Those enrolled, adults aged about 18 to 89 years, came from under 25 US areas. V was trimmed by 0 bases and J by 8 bases, leaving 13 bases between them. CDR1 is SGHVS and CDR2 is FQNEAQ in the germline V gene. This CDR3 is 14 amino acids long. Sequencing was performed on PBMCs or T cells enriched from blood (not recorded which). The rearrangement uses TRBV7-8 and TRBJ1-2, with D possibly matching TRBD1 (5 bases). The sequence was obtained from a woman aged 60 to 75 who had recovered from COVID-19. The CDR3 spells CASSLAKRGGGYTF. CDR3 bases: TGTGCCAGCAGCTTAGCGAAAAGGGGTGGCGGCTACACCTTC. Drawing the rest from reference TRBV7-8 and TRBJ1-2, the complete variable domain is GAGVSQSPRYKVAKRGQDVALRCDPISGHVSLFWYQQALGQGPEFLTYFQNEAQLDKSGLPSDRFFAERPEGSVSTLKIQRTQQEDSAVYLCASSLAKRGGGYTFGSGTRLTVV.